Listed here are 22 T cell receptor beta chains from one sample, sequenced in a study of beta chain features in type 1 diabetes. All of the isolated RNA was reverse transcribed, so expressed TCRB transcripts were sequenced. Assay used: immunoSEQ multiplex PCR; TCRdb lists only in-frame clones, some missing. Of 80,000 to 90,000 clones in the sample, about a third were seen once. The sample was stem cell memory CD4+ T cells from blood. These receptors were obtained from a woman under 30 in good health.

This clone has a single count. The gene calls are TRBV6-6 and TRBJ2-7; 14 bases agree with TRBD2. The germline gives CDR1 MNHNY, CDR2 SVGAGI (reference sequence). V was pared by 7 bases and J by 4 bases, with 3 bases of the junction left unmatched. This CDR3 contains 14 residues. The CDR3 nucleotides read TGTGCCAGCAACGGACTAGCGGGAGGTTACGAGCAGTACTTC. Translation: CASNGLAGGYEQYF.

This clone was observed many times. V usage is TRBV7-9 and J usage is TRBJ2-7; TRBD2 agrees at 10 bases. V was clipped by 5 bases and J by 3 bases; unmatched bases: 4. This CDR3 is built from 14 residues. From germline, CDR1 is SEHNR and CDR2 FQNEAQ (reference sequence). The CDR3 protein is CASSPGLANYEQYF. The CDR3 nucleotides are TGTGCCAGCAGCCCGGGACTAGCGAACTACGAGCAGTACTTC.

This clone was observed a handful of times. The chain employs TRBV7-9 and TRBJ2-5, with D perhaps matching TRBD2 (5 bases). The CDR3 extends over 12 amino acids. Germline loops: CDR1 SEHNR, CDR2 FQNEAQ (reference sequence). V was cut by 8 bases and J by 5 bases, with 12 bases left in between. CDR3 sequence reads: CASGNGGETQYF. CDR3 DNA: TGTGCCAGCGGCAATGGCGGGGAGACCCAGTACTTC.

This clone was observed once. The genes are TRBV6-6 and TRBJ2-5; TRBD1 agrees at 7 bases. CDR1 and CDR2 from the germline V gene are MNHNY and SVGAGI (reference sequence). The CDR3 has 14 amino acids. The J segment lost 2 bases and the V segment lost 7 bases, leaving 7 bases of the junction unmatched. The CDR3 bases are TGTGCCAGCACTGAACGGGACAGTCAAGAGACCCAGTACTTC. Its protein product is CASTERDSQETQYF.

This clone appeared a few times. The genes are TRBV11-3 and TRBJ2-7; 8 bases fit TRBD1. The J segment lost 7 bases and the V segment lost 3 bases, leaving 8 bases of the junction unmatched. The germline V gene encodes CDR1 SGHNT and CDR2 YENEEA. The CDR3 length is 14 residues. The CDR3 bases are TGTGCCAGCAGCTTTGGGACAGGACCTAGAGAGCAGTACTTC. This codes for CASSFGTGPREQYF.

This clone was seen a handful of times. The chain employs TRBV18 and TRBJ2-7, with TRBD2 matching over 9 bases. V was pared by 5 bases and J by 0 bases, with 5 bases of the junction left unmatched. There are 15 residues in the CDR3. Per germline, CDR1 KGHSH and CDR2 LQKENI. DNA for the CDR3: TGTGCCAGCTCATCTAGCGGGACTACCTCCTACGAGCAGTACTTC. As protein: CASSSSGTTSYEQYF.

This clone has only a few counts. The V and J genes are TRBV28 and TRBJ2-1, with 9 bases matching TRBD2. The length of the CDR3 is 16 residues. The germline CDR1 and CDR2 sequences are MDHEN and SYDVKM. V shed 2 bases, J shed 6 bases, and the junction held 8 bases outside the gene matches. In DNA, the CDR3 is TGTGCCAGCAGTTTACGCCGGGGCGGGAGGGCCAATGAGCAGTTCTTC. Its protein product is CASSLRRGGRANEQFF.

The chain has TRBV5-1 and TRBJ2-1; 7 bases are a match to TRBD2. V shed 7 bases, J shed 5 bases, and the junction held 15 bases outside the gene matches. Germline-derived CDR1 and CDR2 are SGHRS and YFSETQ. The CDR3 has 16 residues. The CDR3 nucleotides read TGCGCCAGCGGACCTCTCGGGGCGGGAGTAGACAATGAGCAGTTCTTC. Protein sequence: CASGPLGAGVDNEQFF. The entire variable domain, with the rest obtained from reference TRBV5-1 and TRBJ2-1, is as follows: KAGVTQTPRYLIKTRGQQVTLSCSPISGHRSVSWYQQTPGQGLQFLFEYFSETQRNKGNFPGRFSGRQFSNSRSEMNVSTLELGDSALYLCASGPLGAGVDNEQFFGPGTRLTVL.

The J gene is TRBJ1-4, the V gene TRBV4-2; D is possibly TRBD1 (5 bases). The CDR3 spans 16 residues. Germline V gives CDR1 LGHNA, CDR2 YNFKEQ. V was trimmed by 0 bases and J by 5 bases, leaving 13 bases between them. CDR3 coding DNA: TGTGCCAGCAGCCAAGATGGCGCGGGGGGAAATGAAAAACTGTTTTTT. It specifies CASSQDGAGGNEKLFF.

This clone has only a few counts. The chain is built from TRBV18 and TRBJ1-1, with TRBD1 identical over 9 bases. CDR1 is KGHSH and CDR2 is LQKENI in the germline V gene. The junction had 5 bases not matched to a gene; V was cut back by 4 bases and J by 5 bases. The CDR3 contains 14 residues. CDR3 protein: CASSLLQGATEAFF. DNA for the CDR3: TGTGCCAGCTCACTTTTACAGGGGGCGACTGAAGCTTTCTTT.

The sample holds a few counts of this clone. The chain carries TRBV9 and TRBJ2-3, with a possible D match to TRBD2 (6 bases). The CDR3 extends over 15 amino acids. The germline V gene has CDR1 SGDLS and CDR2 YYNGEE. With 0 bases removed from V and 4 bases from J, the gap between germline ends came to 12 bases. The CDR3, as DNA: TGTGCCAGCAGCGTAGGCGGGACCGTCCCAGATACGCAGTATTTT. As protein: CASSVGGTVPDTQYF. Supplemented by reference TRBV9 and TRBJ2-3, the full variable domain reads DSGVTQTPKHLITATGQRVTLRCSPRSGDLSVYWYQQSLDQGLQFLIQYYNGEERAKGNILERFSAQQFPDLHSELNLSSLELGDSALYFCASSVGGTVPDTQYFGPGTRLTVL.

The chain is built from TRBV5-1 and TRBJ2-3; TRBD2 aligns across 8 bases. With V trimmed by 4 bases and J by 5 bases, 9 bases remained unmatched. The CDR3 runs to 15 residues. The germline V gene encodes CDR1 SGHRS and CDR2 YFSETQ. The CDR3 nucleotides read TGCGCCAGCAGCCGGGAGGTAGCGGGACTAGATACGCAGTATTTT. This sequence encodes CASSREVAGLDTQYF.

This clone was found a few times. This chain connects TRBV29-1 to TRBJ1-1, with 7 bases aligning to TRBD1. After removal of 7 bases from V and 4 bases from J, the junction contained 6 bases not matched to a gene. Germline-derived CDR1 and CDR2 are SQVTM and ANQGSEA. The CDR3 sequence is 12 residues long. This CDR3 is CSGKQGSTEAFF. CDR3 DNA: TGCAGCGGGAAACAGGGGAGCACTGAAGCTTTCTTT.

The CDR3 region has the DNA TGCGCCAGCAGCGACGGGGGCACCGGGGAGCTGTTTTTT. It translates to CASSDGGTGELFF. This sequence joins TRBV5-1 and TRBJ2-2; possibly TRBD2 for D (6 bases). V dropped 4 bases and J dropped 4 bases, with 8 bases sitting between them. This CDR3 has 13 amino acids. Germline V gene data show CDR1 as SGHRS and CDR2 as YFSETQ.

The chain carries TRBV5-1 and TRBJ2-2; TRBD2 might be the D (6 bases). This CDR3 is 15 amino acids long. Germline V lookup: CDR1 SGHRS, CDR2 YFSETQ. V was trimmed by 3 bases and J by 3 bases, leaving 12 bases between them. CDR3 bases: TGCGCCAGCAGCTGGGCGGAGGGCTACACCGGGGAGCTGTTTTTT. Translation gives CASSWAEGYTGELFF.

This chain connects TRBV30 to TRBJ2-5, with 8 bases aligning to TRBD2. With V trimmed by 4 bases and J by 2 bases, 0 bases remained unmatched. This CDR3 region has 12 residues. CDR1 is GTSNPN, CDR2 SVGIG, per germline (reference sequence). DNA for the CDR3: TGTGCCTGGACGGGGGGGCAAGAGACCCAGTACTTC. Its translation: CAWTGGQETQYF.

This chain joins TRBV5-1 and TRBJ1-4; D call uncertain. The CDR3 is 13 amino acids. Looked up from germline, CDR1 is SGHRS and CDR2 is YFSETQ. V shed 4 bases and J shed 4 bases, with 8 bases lying between them. The CDR3 protein is CASSPEGNEKLFF. DNA for the CDR3: TGCGCCAGCAGCCCGGAGGGTAATGAAAAACTGTTTTTT.

The chain couples TRBV11-3 to TRBJ2-7; TRBD2 agrees at 8 bases. CDR3 size: 15 residues. J gave up 1 base and V 5 bases, and 7 bases lay outside the gene matches. CDR1 is SGHNT, CDR2 YENEEA, per germline. The CDR3 coding sequence is TGTGCCAGCAGCCTTAGCGGGAACCCTTCCTACGAGCAGTACTTC. Amino acids: CASSLSGNPSYEQYF.

A few counts support this clone. This chain uses TRBV7-2 with TRBJ1-2; weak D call: TRBD1 (6 bases). The V and J ends lost 6 bases and 0 bases respectively, with 23 bases between them. CDR1 is SGHTA and CDR2 is FQGNSA in the germline V gene. The CDR3 is 18 amino acids. The CDR3 bases are TGTGCCAGCAGGGGACCGAGGGGGGGGCTCCTAGCTAACTATGGCTACACCTTC. Translated: CASRGPRGGLLANYGYTF.

V and J are TRBV15 and TRBJ2-4; tentative D call: TRBD2 (6 bases). Per the germline V gene, CDR1 is LNHNV and CDR2 is YYDKDF (reference sequence). Trimming took 4 bases from V and 8 from J, leaving 21 bases between them. CDR3 size: 16 residues. This CDR3 is CATSTSVRAGRYIQYF. The CDR3 DNA is TGTGCCACCAGCACCTCGGTTAGGGCGGGGCGTTACATTCAGTACTTC.

The CDR3, as DNA: TGTGCCATCACCCAACAGGAATCCTACGAGCAGTACTTC. This codes for CAITQQESYEQYF. The chain links TRBV10-3 to TRBJ2-7; possible D gene TRBD1, 5 bases. Trimming stripped 7 bases from V and 1 base from J, with 11 bases between. The CDR3 runs 13 residues. From germline, CDR1 is ENHRY and CDR2 SYGVKD.

In this sample, this clone turned up many times. The V call is TRBV18, the J call TRBJ1-5; 7 positions match TRBD1. This CDR3 is 14 amino acids long. The trim removed 6 bases at V and 4 bases at J, leaving 6 bases unmatched. The germline gives CDR1 KGHSH, CDR2 LQKENI. CDR3 sequence reads: CASSPTGTNQPQHF. DNA of the CDR3: TGTGCCAGCTCGCCGACAGGGACAAATCAGCCCCAGCATTTT.